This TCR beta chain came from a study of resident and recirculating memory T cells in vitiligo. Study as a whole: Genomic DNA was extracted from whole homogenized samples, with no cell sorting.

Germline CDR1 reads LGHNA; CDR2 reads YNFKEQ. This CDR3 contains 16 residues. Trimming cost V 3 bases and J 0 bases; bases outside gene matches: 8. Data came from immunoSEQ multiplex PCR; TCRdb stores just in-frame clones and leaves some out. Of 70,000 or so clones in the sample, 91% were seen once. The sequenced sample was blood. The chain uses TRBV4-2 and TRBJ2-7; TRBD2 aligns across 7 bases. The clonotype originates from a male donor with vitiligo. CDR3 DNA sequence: TGTGCCAGCAGCCAGATCGGGGGGACTTCCTCCTACGAGCAGTACTTC. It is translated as CASSQIGGTSSYEQYF.